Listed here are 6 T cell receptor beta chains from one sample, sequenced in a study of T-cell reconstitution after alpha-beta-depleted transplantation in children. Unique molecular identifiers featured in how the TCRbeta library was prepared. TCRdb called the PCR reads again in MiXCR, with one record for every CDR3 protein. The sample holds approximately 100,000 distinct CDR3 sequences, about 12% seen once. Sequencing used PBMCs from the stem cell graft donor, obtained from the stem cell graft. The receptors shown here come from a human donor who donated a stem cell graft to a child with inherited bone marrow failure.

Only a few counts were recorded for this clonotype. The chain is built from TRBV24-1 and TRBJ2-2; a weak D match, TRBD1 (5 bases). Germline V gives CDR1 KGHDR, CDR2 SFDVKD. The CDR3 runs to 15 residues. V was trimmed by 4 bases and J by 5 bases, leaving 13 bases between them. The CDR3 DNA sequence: TGTGCCACCAGTGACACCAGGGTAGGGACCGGGGAGCTGTTTTTT. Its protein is CATSDTRVGTGELFF.

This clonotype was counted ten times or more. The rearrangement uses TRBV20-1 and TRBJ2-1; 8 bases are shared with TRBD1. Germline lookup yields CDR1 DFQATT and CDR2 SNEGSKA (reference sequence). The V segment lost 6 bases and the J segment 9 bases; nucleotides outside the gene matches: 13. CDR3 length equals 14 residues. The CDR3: CSASGGASFAEQFF. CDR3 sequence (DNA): TGCAGTGCGTCAGGGGGCGCCTCTTTCGCTGAGCAGTTCTTC.

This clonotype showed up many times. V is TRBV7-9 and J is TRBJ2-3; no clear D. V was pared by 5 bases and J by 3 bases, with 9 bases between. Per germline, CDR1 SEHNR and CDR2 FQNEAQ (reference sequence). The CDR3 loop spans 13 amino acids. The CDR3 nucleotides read TGTGCCAGCAGCGTTCTGGGAACAGATACGCAGTATTTT. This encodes CASSVLGTDTQYF.

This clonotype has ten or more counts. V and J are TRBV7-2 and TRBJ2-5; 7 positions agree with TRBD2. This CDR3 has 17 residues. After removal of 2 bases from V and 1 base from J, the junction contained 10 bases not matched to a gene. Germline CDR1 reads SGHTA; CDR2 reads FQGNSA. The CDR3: CASSLTYGGSGQETQYF. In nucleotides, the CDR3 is TGTGCCAGCAGCTTAACGTACGGCGGGAGTGGCCAAGAGACCCAGTACTTC.

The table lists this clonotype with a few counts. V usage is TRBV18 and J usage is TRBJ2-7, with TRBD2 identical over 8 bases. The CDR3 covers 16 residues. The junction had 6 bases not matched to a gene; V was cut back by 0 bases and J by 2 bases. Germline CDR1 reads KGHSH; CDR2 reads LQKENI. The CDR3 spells CASSPPGRGGTYEQYF. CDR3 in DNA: TGTGCCAGCTCACCACCGGGCCGGGGGGGAACCTACGAGCAGTACTTC.

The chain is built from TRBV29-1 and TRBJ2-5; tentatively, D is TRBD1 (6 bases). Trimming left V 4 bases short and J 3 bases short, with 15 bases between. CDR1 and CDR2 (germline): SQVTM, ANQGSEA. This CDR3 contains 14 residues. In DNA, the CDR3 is TGCAGCGTTGCGGAGGCGGCAGGGGAAGAGACCCAGTACTTC. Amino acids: CSVAEAAGEETQYF.